This T cell receptor beta chain originates from a study of CD8 T cells in ankylosing spondylitis. Many counts were recorded for this clonotype. J was trimmed by 3 bases and V by 2 bases; bases with no gene match: 9. Germline CDR1 and CDR2: DFQATT and SNEGSKA (reference sequence). The CDR3 is 16 residues long. TCRdb analysed the 5' RACE reads with MiXCR anew, one entry per CDR3 protein. The repertoire holds about 36,000 distinct CDR3 sequences, about 6.3% seen once, with 10% to 15% in the top ten. V usage is TRBV20-1 and J usage is TRBJ2-2; TRBD1 matches 7 bases. The sequenced sample was blood, either unsorted or a sorted T cell fraction (not recorded which). The sequence was obtained from a male donor with ankylosing spondylitis or in good health (not recorded which). CDR3 coding DNA: TGCAGTGCTAGACCCATTGACAGGGCCGACACCGGGGAGCTGTTTTTT. Amino acids: CSARPIDRADTGELFF.